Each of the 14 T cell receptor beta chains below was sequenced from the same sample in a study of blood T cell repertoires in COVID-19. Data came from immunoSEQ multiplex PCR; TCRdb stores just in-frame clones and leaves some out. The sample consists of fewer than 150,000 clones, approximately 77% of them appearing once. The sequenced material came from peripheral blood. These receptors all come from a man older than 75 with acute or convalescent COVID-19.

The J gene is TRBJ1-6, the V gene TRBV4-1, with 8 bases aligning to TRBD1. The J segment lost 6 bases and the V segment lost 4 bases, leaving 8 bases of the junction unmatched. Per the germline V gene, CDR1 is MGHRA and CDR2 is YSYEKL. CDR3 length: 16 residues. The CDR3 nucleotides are TGCGCCAGCAGCCTGTTCCGGGACAGGAGTAATTCACCCCTCCACTTT. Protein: CASSLFRDRSNSPLHF.

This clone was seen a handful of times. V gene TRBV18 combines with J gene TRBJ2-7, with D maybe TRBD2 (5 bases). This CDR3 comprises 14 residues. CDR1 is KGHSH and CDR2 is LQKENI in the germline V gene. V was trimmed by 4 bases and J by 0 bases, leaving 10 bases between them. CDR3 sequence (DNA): TGTGCCAGCTCACAGGAGGTGGACTCCTACGAGCAGTACTTC. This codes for CASSQEVDSYEQYF.

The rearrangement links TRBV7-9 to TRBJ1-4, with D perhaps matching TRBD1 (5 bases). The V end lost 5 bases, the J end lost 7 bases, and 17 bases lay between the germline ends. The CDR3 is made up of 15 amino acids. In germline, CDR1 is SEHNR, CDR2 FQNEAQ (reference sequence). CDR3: CASSLTPTAGEKLFF. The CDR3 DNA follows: TGTGCCAGCAGCCTAACCCCGACAGCGGGTGAAAAACTGTTTTTT.

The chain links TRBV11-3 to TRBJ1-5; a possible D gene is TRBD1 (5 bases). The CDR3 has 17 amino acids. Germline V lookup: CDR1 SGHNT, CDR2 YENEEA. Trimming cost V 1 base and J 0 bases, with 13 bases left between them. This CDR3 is CASSLARAEYSNQPQHF. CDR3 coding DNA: TGTGCCAGCAGCTTAGCCAGGGCAGAGTATAGCAATCAGCCCCAGCATTTT.

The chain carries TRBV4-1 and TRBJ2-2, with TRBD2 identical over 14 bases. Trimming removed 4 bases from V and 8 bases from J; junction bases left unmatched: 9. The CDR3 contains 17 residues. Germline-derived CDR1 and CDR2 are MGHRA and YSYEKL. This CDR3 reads CASSPGLAGARGGELFF. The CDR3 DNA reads TGCGCCAGCAGCCCGGGACTAGCGGGGGCTCGAGGAGGGGAGCTGTTTTTT.

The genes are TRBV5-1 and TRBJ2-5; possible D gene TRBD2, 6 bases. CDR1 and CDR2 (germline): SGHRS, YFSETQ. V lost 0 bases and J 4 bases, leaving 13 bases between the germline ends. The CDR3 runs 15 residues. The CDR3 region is CASSLAGVRGETQYF. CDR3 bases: TGCGCCAGCAGCTTGGCGGGGGTTAGGGGAGAGACCCAGTACTTC. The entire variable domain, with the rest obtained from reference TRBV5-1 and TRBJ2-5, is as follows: KAGVTQTPRYLIKTRGQQVTLSCSPISGHRSVSWYQQTPGQGLQFLFEYFSETQRNKGNFPGRFSGRQFSNSRSEMNVSTLELGDSALYLCASSLAGVRGETQYFGPGTRLLVL.

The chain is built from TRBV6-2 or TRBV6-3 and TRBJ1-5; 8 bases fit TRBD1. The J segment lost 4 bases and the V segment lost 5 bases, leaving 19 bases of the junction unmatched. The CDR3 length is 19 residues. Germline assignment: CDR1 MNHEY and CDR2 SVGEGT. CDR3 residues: CASSNRRGPAREQNQPQHF. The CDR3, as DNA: TGTGCCAGCAGTAATCGCAGGGGGCCAGCACGGGAGCAGAATCAGCCCCAGCATTTT.

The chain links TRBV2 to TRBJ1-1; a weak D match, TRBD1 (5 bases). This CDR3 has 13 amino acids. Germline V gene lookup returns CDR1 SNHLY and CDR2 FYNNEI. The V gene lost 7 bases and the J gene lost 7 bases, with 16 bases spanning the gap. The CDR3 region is CASNLDNRIEAFF. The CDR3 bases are TGTGCCAGCAACCTGGACAACCGAATTGAAGCTTTCTTT. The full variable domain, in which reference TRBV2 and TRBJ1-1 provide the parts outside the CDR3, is EPEVTQTPSHQVTQMGQEVILRCVPISNHLYFYWYRQILGQKVEFLVSFYNNEISEKSEIFDDQFSVERPDGSNFTLKIRSTKLEDSAMYFCASNLDNRIEAFFGQGTRLTVV.

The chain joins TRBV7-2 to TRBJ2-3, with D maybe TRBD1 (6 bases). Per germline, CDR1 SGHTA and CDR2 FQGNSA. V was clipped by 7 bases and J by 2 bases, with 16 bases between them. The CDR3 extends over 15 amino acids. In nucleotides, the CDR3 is TGTGCCAGCAACCATGGACAGCCATACACAGATACGCAGTATTTT. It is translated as CASNHGQPYTDTQYF.

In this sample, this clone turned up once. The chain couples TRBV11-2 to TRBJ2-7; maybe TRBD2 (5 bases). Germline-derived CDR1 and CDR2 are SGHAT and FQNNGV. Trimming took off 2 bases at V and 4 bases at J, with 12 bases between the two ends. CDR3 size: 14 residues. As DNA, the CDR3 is TGTGCCAGCAGCTTAAACAGCGGATTTTACGAGCAGTACTTC. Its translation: CASSLNSGFYEQYF.

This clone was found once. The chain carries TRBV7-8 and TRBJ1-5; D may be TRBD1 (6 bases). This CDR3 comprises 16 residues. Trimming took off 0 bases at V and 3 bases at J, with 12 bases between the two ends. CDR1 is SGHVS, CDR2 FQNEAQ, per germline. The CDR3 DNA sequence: TGTGCCAGCAGCTTAGCAAGCAGGACAGACAATCAGCCCCAGCATTTT. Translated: CASSLASRTDNQPQHF. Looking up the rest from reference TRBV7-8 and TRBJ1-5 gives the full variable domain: GAGVSQSPRYKVAKRGQDVALRCDPISGHVSLFWYQQALGQGPEFLTYFQNEAQLDKSGLPSDRFFAERPEGSVSTLKIQRTQQEDSAVYLCASSLASRTDNQPQHFGDGTRLSIL.

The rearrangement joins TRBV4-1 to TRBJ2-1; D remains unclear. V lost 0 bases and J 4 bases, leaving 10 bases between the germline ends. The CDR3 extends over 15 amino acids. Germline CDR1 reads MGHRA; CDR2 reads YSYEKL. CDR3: CASSQDPTAYNEQFF. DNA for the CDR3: TGCGCCAGCAGCCAAGATCCTACAGCATACAATGAGCAGTTCTTC.

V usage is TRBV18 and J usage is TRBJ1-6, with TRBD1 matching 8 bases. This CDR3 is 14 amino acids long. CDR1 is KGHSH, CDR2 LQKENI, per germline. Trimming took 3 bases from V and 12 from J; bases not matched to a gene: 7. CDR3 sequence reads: CASSPGQGAEPLHF. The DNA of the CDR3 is TGTGCCAGCTCACCCGGGCAGGGGGCTGAACCCCTCCACTTT.

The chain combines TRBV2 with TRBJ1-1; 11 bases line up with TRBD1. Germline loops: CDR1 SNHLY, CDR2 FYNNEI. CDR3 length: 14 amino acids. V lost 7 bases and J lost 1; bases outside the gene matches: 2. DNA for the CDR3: TGTGCCAGCAACGGACAGGGGGCGAACACTGAAGCTTTCTTT. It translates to CASNGQGANTEAFF. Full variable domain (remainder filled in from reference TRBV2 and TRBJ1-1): EPEVTQTPSHQVTQMGQEVILRCVPISNHLYFYWYRQILGQKVEFLVSFYNNEISEKSEIFDDQFSVERPDGSNFTLKIRSTKLEDSAMYFCASNGQGANTEAFFGQGTRLTVV.